This T cell receptor (beta chain) comes out of a study of cytomegalovirus exposure and HLA in healthy donors. Study-level results: Several of the most significant clusters were apparently associated with common viral pathogens in a later analysis.

Turning to this clone: The antigen remains undetermined.

Germline CDR1 reads SGHTA; CDR2 reads FQGNSA. The J segment lost 9 bases and the V segment lost 3 bases, leaving 5 bases of the junction unmatched. This CDR3 region has 15 residues. PCR amplification relied on 60 Vbeta primers (plus 13 Jbeta primers). Repertoires were generated with immunoSEQ multiplex PCR, while TCRdb's copy carries only in-frame clones and drops some. The data contain fewer than 200,000 clones, about four fifths of them singletons. Donors showed nominal health when sampled, although they likely had unrecorded immune exposures. This clonotype originated in a man aged 45-65 years in good health and CMV-seropositive. The J gene is TRBJ1-6, the V gene TRBV7-2; TRBD1 matches at 10 bases. Sequenced input: PBMCs. The CDR3 DNA reads TGTGCCAGCAGCTTCGGACAGGGGGATATTTCACCCCTCCACTTT. Protein: CASSFGQGDISPLHF. The whole variable domain, remainder taken from reference TRBV7-2 and TRBJ1-6, is GAGVSQSPSNKVTEKGKDVELRCDPISGHTALYWYRQSLGQGLEFLIYFQGNSAPDKSGLPSDRFSAERTGGSVSTLTIQRTQQEDSAVYLCASSFGQGDISPLHFGNGTRLTVT.